Listed below are T cell receptor beta chains from one sample, sequenced in a study of response to subunit inactivated influenza vaccine. TCRdb processed the RT-PCR reads anew with MiXCR; each CDR3 protein has one entry. Found here are approximately 480,000 distinct CDR3 sequences, about a tenth of them singletons; the top ten hold roughly 12%. Specimen: PBMCs from blood, collected roughly 6 weeks after vaccination. The origin of the receptors is a man in his forties or fifties who received an inactivated influenza vaccine. Each CDR3 is given with its conserved first and last residue. The order of the fields is CDR3 DNA, CDR3 protein, D gene, J gene, CDR3 length, V gene, clone size. A D gene is named only where the DNA matches it firmly. Only part of the rows carry a size: once, few, many, or a class if the clone is expanded.

TGCGCCAGCAGCCAGGGGGGACAGGGGAGAGGCTACACCTTC	CASSQGGQGRGYTF	TRBD1	TRBJ1-2	14	TRBV4-1	once
TGTGCCATCAGTGAGTCGCGCTACGAGCAGTACTTC	CAISESRYEQYF	NA	TRBJ2-7	12	TRBV10-3	few
TGTGCCAGCAGCCAGGACCTGGATTACGAGCAGTACTTC	CASSQDLDYEQYF	NA	TRBJ2-7	13	TRBV6-2/TRBV6-3	NA
TGTGCCAGCAGCCTAGGTTTGGAAGGCCTCAATGAGCAGTTCTTC	CASSLGLEGLNEQFF	NA	TRBJ2-1	15	TRBV12-3/TRBV12-4	few
TGTGCCAGCAGCCAAGTCCGGCTTCCCCCTTACCAAGAGACCCAGTACTTC	CASSQVRLPPYQETQYF	NA	TRBJ2-5	17	TRBV3-1	NA
TGTGCCAGCAGCCCGGGCCGGCACCCCCAAGAGACCCAGTACTTC	CASSPGRHPQETQYF	NA	TRBJ2-5	15	TRBV11-2	few
TGCAGCGTTTTCGCGACAGGAATCACCGGGGAGCTGTTTTTT	CSVFATGITGELFF	NA	TRBJ2-2	14	TRBV29-1	NA
TGTGCCAGCAGTCCATACAGGGGGCGAGGCACAGATACGCAGTATTTT	CASSPYRGRGTDTQYF	TRBD1	TRBJ2-3	16	TRBV6-2/TRBV6-3	few
TGTGCCAGCAGTTCAATGACAGATTTCCGTAACATTCAGTACTTC	CASSSMTDFRNIQYF	NA	TRBJ2-4	15	TRBV12-3/TRBV12-4	many
TGCGCCAGCAGCCAAGCGACTTACAATGAGCAGTTCTTC	CASSQATYNEQFF	NA	TRBJ2-1	13	TRBV4-3	many
TGCGCCAGCAGCGCACGGGCTAGCACAGATACGCAGTATTTT	CASSARASTDTQYF	NA	TRBJ2-3	14	TRBV4-3	NA
TGCAGTGCTAACCCGTCTAGCGGAGCTCCAGGGTATTTT	CSANPSSGAPGYF	TRBD2	TRBJ2-3	13	TRBV20-1	few
TGCAGTGCTAGAGATTCAAGGTTTTATCGGGGCTACACCTTC	CSARDSRFYRGYTF	NA	TRBJ1-2	14	TRBV20-1	NA
TGTGCCAGCAGCCCAGGACAGGTGAACACTGAAGCTTTCTTT	CASSPGQVNTEAFF	TRBD1	TRBJ1-1	14	TRBV7-9	many
TGCAGTGCTGGGGCCAACAGGGGGGGCACAGATACGCAGTATTTT	CSAGANRGGTDTQYF	TRBD1	TRBJ2-3	15	TRBV20-1	NA
TGTGCCAGCAGCCAAAGGCTCGGACTAGCGGGAGTCTCTGATACGCAGTATTTT	CASSQRLGLAGVSDTQYF	TRBD2	TRBJ2-3	18	TRBV3-1	few
TGCGCCAGCAGCTTTCTAATGGAAGAGCAGTTCTTC	CASSFLMEEQFF	NA	TRBJ2-1	12	TRBV5-1	few
TGTGCCAGCAGCTTACTCCCCGGGGGCAATGAGCAGTTCTTC	CASSLLPGGNEQFF	NA	TRBJ2-1	14	TRBV7-2	few
TGTGCCAGCAGCATAGGGTCAGAAACCTCACCCCTCCACTTT	CASSIGSETSPLHF	NA	TRBJ1-6	14	TRBV7-2	few
TGTGCCACCAGTGATTTTGCGGCTAGCACAGATACGCAGTATTTT	CATSDFAASTDTQYF	NA	TRBJ2-3	15	TRBV24-1	NA
TGTGCCAGCGGAAGGACAGGAGTTACCACCGGGGAGCTGTTTTTT	CASGRTGVTTGELFF	TRBD1	TRBJ2-2	15	TRBV6-1	few
TGTGCCAGCAGCCCCTGGGGTCCGGGGGAGACCCAGTACTTC	CASSPWGPGETQYF	NA	TRBJ2-5	14	TRBV5-5	NA
TGTGCCAGCAGCTTAGCCCTCCGTCGACAAGAGACCCAGTACTTC	CASSLALRRQETQYF	NA	TRBJ2-5	15	TRBV11-1	NA
TGTGCCAGCGGCCCTTTCGGGGCCAACGTCCTGACTTTC	CASGPFGANVLTF	NA	TRBJ2-6	13	TRBV7-8	few
TGTGCCAGCAGTGGGGCTAGCGGGGGGCCCTACGAGCAGTACTTC	CASSGASGGPYEQYF	TRBD2	TRBJ2-7	15	TRBV2	NA
TGTGCCAGCAGTATGGGTCGCATCGGGCAGTTCTTC	CASSMGRIGQFF	NA	TRBJ2-1	12	TRBV6-2/TRBV6-3	many
TGTGCCAGCAGTTTAAGGCCTAATTCACCCCTCCACTTT	CASSLRPNSPLHF	NA	TRBJ1-6	13	TRBV28	few
TGTGCCAGCGGTCGTAGAGACAGGGATCTCCTGACTGAAGCTTTCTTT	CASGRRDRDLLTEAFF	TRBD1	TRBJ1-1	16	TRBV7-9	many
TGTGCCAGCAGCTTAGTTCTGAGGACTGAAGCTTTCTTT	CASSLVLRTEAFF	NA	TRBJ1-1	13	TRBV7-9	few
TGTGCCAGCAGTTTCCCCGGGGCAGGCGGGGAGCTGTTTTTT	CASSFPGAGGELFF	NA	TRBJ2-2	14	TRBV12-3/TRBV12-4	few
TGTGCCAGCAGCGGGACTAGCCAAGAGACCCAGTACTTC	CASSGTSQETQYF	TRBD2	TRBJ2-5	13	TRBV9	many